These 5 T cell receptor beta chains came from one sample sequenced in a study of breast tumors, draining lymph nodes, adjacent tissues. Axillary draining lymph nodes of breast cancer patients supplied the node samples. One entry per CDR3 protein, called by TCRdb with MiXCR from the multiplex PCR reads. The sample has 200,000 to 250,000 distinct CDR3 sequences, 30% to 35% seen once; the top ten hold 3% to 4%. What was sequenced was axillary lymph node tissue. The receptors derive from a female donor with breast cancer. Some clones in this sample may be carry-over from other donors' samples.

This clonotype was seen repeatedly, ten times or more. This chain connects TRBV5-1 to TRBJ2-3, with 9 nucleotides matching TRBD1. Losses at the gene ends were 4 bases for V and 1 base for J; bases not matched to a gene: 7. The CDR3 consists of 16 residues. The germline V gene has CDR1 SGHRS and CDR2 YFSETQ. The CDR3 DNA follows: TGCGCCAGCAGCCCAACAGGGGGCGCCGGCACAGATACGCAGTATTTT. This gives the protein CASSPTGGAGTDTQYF.

This chain links TRBV6-1 with TRBJ1-2; the match to TRBD1 covers 8 bases. Germline values: CDR1 MNHNS, CDR2 SASEGT. J lost 4 bases, V lost 10 bases, and 11 bases had no gene match. This CDR3 region has 14 residues. CDR3 DNA sequence: TGTGCCACCCGTCAGGGGGCTGATGTCTATGGCTACACCTTC. Protein sequence: CATRQGADVYGYTF.

This chain uses TRBV5-1 with TRBJ1-2; perhaps TRBD1 as D (6 bases). This CDR3 is 17 amino acids long. Trimming took 3 bases from V and 0 from J, leaving 18 bases between them. Germline loops: CDR1 SGHRS, CDR2 YFSETQ. This CDR3 reads CASSWGRGAKANYGYTF. CDR3 in DNA: TGCGCCAGCAGCTGGGGACGGGGGGCCAAAGCTAACTATGGCTACACCTTC.

This clonotype was counted a few times. The chain links TRBV7-3 to TRBJ2-1; 16 bases fit TRBD2. J lost 2 bases, V lost 4 bases, and 11 bases had no gene match. The V gene's germline CDR1 is SGHTA and CDR2 FQGTGA. The CDR3 contains 20 residues. The CDR3 here is CASSSPGTSGGAGTYNEQFF. The CDR3 DNA is TGTGCCAGCAGCTCCCCCGGGACTAGCGGGGGGGCCGGGACCTACAATGAGCAGTTCTTC.

This clonotype was recorded at least ten times. This chain links TRBV9 with TRBJ2-7; 8 positions agree with TRBD2. The trim removed 3 bases at V and 4 bases at J, leaving 9 bases unmatched. Per the germline V gene, CDR1 is SGDLS and CDR2 is YYNGEE. The CDR3 is 15 amino acids. CDR3 protein: CASSASGTRGYEQYF. As DNA, the CDR3 is TGTGCCAGCAGCGCCTCCGGGACTAGGGGGTACGAGCAGTACTTC.